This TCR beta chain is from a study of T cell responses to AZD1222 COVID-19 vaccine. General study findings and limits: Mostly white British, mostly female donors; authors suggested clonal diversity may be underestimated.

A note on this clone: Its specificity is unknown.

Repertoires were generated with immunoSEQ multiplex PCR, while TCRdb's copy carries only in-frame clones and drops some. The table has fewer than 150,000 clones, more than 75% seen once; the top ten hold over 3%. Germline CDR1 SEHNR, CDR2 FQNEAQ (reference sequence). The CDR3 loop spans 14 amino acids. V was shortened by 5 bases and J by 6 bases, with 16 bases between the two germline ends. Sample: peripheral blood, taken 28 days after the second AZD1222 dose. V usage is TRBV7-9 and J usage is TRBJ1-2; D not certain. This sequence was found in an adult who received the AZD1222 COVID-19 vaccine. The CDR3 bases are TGTGCCAGCAGCCGGGCAGCAGGAACCCATGGCTACACCTTC. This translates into CASSRAAGTHGYTF.